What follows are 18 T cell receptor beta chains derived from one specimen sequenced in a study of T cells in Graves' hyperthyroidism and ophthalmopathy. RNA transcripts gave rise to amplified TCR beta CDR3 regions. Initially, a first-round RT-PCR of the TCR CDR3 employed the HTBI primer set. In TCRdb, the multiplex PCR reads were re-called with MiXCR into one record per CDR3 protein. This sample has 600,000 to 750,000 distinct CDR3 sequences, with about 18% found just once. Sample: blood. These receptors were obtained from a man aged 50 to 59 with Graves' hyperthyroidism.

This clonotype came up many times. CDR3 residues: CASSLGGEGSNEQFF. CDR3 bases: TGTGCCAGCAGTTTAGGGGGAGAGGGAAGTAATGAGCAGTTCTTC. The V and J genes are TRBV28 and TRBJ2-1, with D perhaps given as TRBD1 or TRBD2 (5 bases each). Trimming removed 2 bases from V and 7 bases from J, with 15 bases in between. The CDR3 contains 15 residues. Germline V CDR1 and CDR2: MDHEN, SYDVKM.

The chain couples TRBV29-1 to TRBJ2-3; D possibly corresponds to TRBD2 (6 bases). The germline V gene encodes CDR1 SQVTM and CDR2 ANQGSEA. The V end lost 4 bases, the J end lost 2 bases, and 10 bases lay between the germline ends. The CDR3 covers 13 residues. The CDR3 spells CSVVRGNTDTQYF. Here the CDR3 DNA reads TGCAGCGTTGTTCGGGGGAACACAGATACGCAGTATTTT.

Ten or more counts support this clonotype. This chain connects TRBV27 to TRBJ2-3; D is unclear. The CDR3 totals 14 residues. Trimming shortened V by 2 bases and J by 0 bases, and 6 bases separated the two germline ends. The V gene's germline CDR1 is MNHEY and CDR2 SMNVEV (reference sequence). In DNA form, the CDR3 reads TGTGCCAGCAGTTTAGTGGAGAGCACAGATACGCAGTATTTT. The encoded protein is CASSLVESTDTQYF.

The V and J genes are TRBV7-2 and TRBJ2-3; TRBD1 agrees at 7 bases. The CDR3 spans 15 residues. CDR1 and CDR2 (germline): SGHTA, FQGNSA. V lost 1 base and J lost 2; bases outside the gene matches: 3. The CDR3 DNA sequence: TGTGCCAGCAGCTTAGGGGACAGCTTCACAGATACGCAGTATTTT. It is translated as CASSLGDSFTDTQYF.

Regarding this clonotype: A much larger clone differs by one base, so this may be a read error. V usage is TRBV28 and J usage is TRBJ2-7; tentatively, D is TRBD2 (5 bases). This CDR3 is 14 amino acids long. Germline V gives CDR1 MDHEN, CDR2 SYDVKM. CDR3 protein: CASTRTGSVYGQYF. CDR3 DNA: TGTGCCAGCACCCGGACTGGATCTGTTTACGGGCAGTACTTC.

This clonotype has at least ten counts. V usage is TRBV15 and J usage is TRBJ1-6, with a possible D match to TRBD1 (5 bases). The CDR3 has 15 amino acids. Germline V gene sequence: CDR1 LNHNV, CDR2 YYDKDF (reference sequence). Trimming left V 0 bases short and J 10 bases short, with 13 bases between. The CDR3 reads CATSRDPGGGSPLHF. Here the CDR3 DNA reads TGTGCCACCAGCAGAGATCCGGGGGGTGGCTCACCCCTCCACTTT.

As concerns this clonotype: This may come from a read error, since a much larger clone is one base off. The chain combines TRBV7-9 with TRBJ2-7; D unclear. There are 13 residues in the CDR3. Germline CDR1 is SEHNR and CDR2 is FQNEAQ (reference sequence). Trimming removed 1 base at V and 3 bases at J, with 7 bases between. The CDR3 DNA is TGTGCCAGCAGCTTAGTAGAACTCTACGAGCAGTACTTC. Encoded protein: CASSLVELYEQYF.

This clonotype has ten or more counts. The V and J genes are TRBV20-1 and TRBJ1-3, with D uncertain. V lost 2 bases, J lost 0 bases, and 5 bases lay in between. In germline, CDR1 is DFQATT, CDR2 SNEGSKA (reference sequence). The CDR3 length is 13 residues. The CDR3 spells CSARYSSGNTIYF. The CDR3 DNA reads TGCAGTGCTAGATATAGCTCTGGAAACACCATATATTTT.

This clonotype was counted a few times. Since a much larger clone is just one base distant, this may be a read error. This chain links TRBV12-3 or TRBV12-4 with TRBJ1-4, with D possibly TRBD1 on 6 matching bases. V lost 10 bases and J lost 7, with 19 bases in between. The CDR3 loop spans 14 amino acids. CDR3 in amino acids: CANRLQGSTEKLFF. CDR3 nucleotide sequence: TGTGCCAACAGGTTACAGGGCTCTACTGAAAAACTGTTTTTT.

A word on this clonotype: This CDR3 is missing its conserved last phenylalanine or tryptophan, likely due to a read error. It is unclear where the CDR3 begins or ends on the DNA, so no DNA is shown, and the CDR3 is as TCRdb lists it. The CDR3 protein is CASSRYDTEACL. The chain links TRBV3-1 to TRBJ1-1. Germline V CDR1 and CDR2: LGHDT, YNNKEL (reference sequence). The CDR3 sequence runs 12 residues, both termini included.

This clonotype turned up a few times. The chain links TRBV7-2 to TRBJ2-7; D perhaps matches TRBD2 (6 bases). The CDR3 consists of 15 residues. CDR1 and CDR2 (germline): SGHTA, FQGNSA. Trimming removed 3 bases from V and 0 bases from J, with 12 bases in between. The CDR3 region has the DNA TGTGCCAGCAGCTTTATGGGGAGGAGCTCCTACGAGCAGTACTTC. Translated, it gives CASSFMGRSSYEQYF.

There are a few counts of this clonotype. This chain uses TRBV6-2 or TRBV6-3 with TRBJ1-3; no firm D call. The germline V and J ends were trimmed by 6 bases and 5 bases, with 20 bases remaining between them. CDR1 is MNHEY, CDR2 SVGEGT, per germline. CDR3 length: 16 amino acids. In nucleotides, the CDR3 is TGTGCCAGCAGACCATGGGGTGGACGACGAAGAAACACCATATATTTT. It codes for CASRPWGGRRRNTIYF.

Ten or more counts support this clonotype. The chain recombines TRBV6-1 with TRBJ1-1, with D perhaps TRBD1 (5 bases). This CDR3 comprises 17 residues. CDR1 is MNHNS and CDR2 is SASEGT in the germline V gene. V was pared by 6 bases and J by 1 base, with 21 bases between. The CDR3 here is CASRTRWTPTKNTEAFF. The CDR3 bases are TGTGCCAGCAGGACTAGATGGACACCCACAAAGAACACTGAAGCTTTCTTT.

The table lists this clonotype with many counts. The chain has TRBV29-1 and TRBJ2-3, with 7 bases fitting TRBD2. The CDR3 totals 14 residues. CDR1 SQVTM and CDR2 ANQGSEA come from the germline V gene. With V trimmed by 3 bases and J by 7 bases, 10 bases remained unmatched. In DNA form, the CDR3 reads TGCAGCGTTGAGCCCCCGGGACTACCCAATACGCAGTATTTT. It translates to CSVEPPGLPNTQYF.

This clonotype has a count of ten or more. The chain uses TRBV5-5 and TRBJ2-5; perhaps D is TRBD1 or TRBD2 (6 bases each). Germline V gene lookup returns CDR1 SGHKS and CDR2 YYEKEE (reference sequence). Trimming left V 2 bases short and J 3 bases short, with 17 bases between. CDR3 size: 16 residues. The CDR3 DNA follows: TGTGCCAGCAGCTTCGGCAGGGGAGGTCGGGAAGAGACCCAGTACTTC. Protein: CASSFGRGGREETQYF.

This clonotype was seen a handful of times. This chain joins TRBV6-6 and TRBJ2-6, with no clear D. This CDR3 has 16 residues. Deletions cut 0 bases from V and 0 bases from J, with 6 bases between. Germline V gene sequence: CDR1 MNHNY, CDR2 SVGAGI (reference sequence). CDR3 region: CASSYSAPSGANVLTF. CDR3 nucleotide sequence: TGTGCCAGCAGTTACTCGGCGCCCTCTGGGGCCAACGTCCTGACTTTC.

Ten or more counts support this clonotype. The CDR3 DNA reads TGCGCCAGCAGCTTGGGGGGGACAGGGTTAATGAACACTGAAGCTTTCTTT. This sequence encodes CASSLGGTGLMNTEAFF. The gene calls are TRBV5-1 and TRBJ1-1, with 9 bases identical to TRBD1. The CDR3 is made up of 17 amino acids. CDR1 is SGHRS and CDR2 is YFSETQ in the germline V gene. The ends lost 0 bases at V and 0 bases at J; junction bases unmatched: 6.

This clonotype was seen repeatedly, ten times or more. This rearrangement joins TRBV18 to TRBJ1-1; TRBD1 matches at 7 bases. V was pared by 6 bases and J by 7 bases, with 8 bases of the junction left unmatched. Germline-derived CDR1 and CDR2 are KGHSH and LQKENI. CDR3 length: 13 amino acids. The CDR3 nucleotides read TGTGCCAGCTCCCGACAGGGCGACAGTGAAGCTTTCTTT. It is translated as CASSRQGDSEAFF. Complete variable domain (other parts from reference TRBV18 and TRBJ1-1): NAGVMQNPRHLVRRRGQEARLRCSPMKGHSHVYWYRQLPEEGLKFMVYLQKENIIDESGMPKERFSAEFPKEGPSILRIQQVVRGDSAAYFCASSRQGDSEAFFGQGTRLTVV.